The 14 T cell receptor beta chains listed next were all sequenced from one sample in a study of blood T cells in healthy people across ages. A J-beta primer mix and a sample-barcoded 5' primer were used in a second PCR of roughly 6 to 11 cycles. From the 5' RACE reads, TCRdb called clonotypes with MiXCR, one entry per CDR3 protein. The table includes about 540,000 distinct CDR3 sequences, less than 25% detected once. These same records also appear under a second study, on T cells of mothers and their children.

The sample taken for sequencing was blood. The receptors derive from a boy between 10 and 17 years old in good health.

This clonotype was recorded a few times. The genes are TRBV7-6 and TRBJ2-7; D may be TRBD2 (5 bases). The germline gives CDR1 SGHVS, CDR2 FNYEAQ. V shed 5 bases and J shed 0 bases, with 11 bases lying between them. The CDR3 length is 14 residues. In DNA, the CDR3 is TGTGCCAGCAGCGCCCAGGCGGGCTCCTACGAGCAGTACTTC. Translation: CASSAQAGSYEQYF.

This clonotype was observed a few times. The chain employs TRBV20-1 and TRBJ1-1, with 8 bases identical to TRBD1. CDR3 length: 14 amino acids. V trimming: 5 bases; J trimming: 4 bases; junction bases outside the gene matches: 9. Germline V lookup: CDR1 DFQATT, CDR2 SNEGSKA (reference sequence). CDR3 residues: CSAPADRVATEAFF. The CDR3 coding sequence is TGCAGTGCTCCCGCGGACAGGGTGGCCACTGAAGCTTTCTTT.

The J gene is TRBJ2-1, the V gene TRBV9; either TRBD1 or TRBD2 may supply D (5 bases each). Trimming removed 7 bases at V and 1 base at J, with 9 bases between. This CDR3 region has 13 residues. From germline, CDR1 is SGDLS and CDR2 YYNGEE. CDR3 sequence (DNA): TGTGCCAGCCAGGGACGGTCCTACAATGAGCAGTTCTTC. Amino acid sequence: CASQGRSYNEQFF.

The rearrangement joins TRBV30 to TRBJ2-3; 7 positions match TRBD1. The CDR3 extends over 14 amino acids. The germline gives CDR1 GTSNPN, CDR2 SVGIG (reference sequence). With V trimmed by 4 bases and J by 2 bases, 6 bases remained unmatched. The CDR3 DNA sequence: TGTGCCTGGATGCGACAGGGTAACACAGATACGCAGTATTTT. Residues: CAWMRQGNTDTQYF.

This chain connects TRBV20-1 to TRBJ2-5; D unclear. The CDR3 sequence is 14 residues long. Germline CDR1 reads DFQATT; CDR2 reads SNEGSKA (reference sequence). Between the trimmed V and J ends, which lost 2 bases and 1 base, there was a span of 11 bases. The CDR3 region has the DNA TGCAGTGCTAGAAAGGGAATACTCCAAGAGACCCAGTACTTC. Its translation: CSARKGILQETQYF.

This clonotype was detected only a few times. V gene TRBV20-1 combines with J gene TRBJ2-7, with D perhaps matching TRBD2 (5 bases). The germline V gene encodes CDR1 DFQATT and CDR2 SNEGSKA (reference sequence). CDR3 size: 15 residues. The V end was cut by 6 bases, the J end by 2 bases, with 20 bases between. Here the CDR3 DNA reads TGCAGTGCCCCTCGGACGGCGGGTCCTACCTACGAGCAGTACTTC. This gives the protein CSAPRTAGPTYEQYF.

Only a few counts were recorded for this clonotype. The rearrangement joins TRBV5-4 to TRBJ2-5; 11 bases align to TRBD1. The J call may be wrong; the DNA end is better matched by TRBJ2-7. The V gene's germline CDR1 is SGHNT and CDR2 YYREEE (reference sequence). This CDR3 comprises 14 residues. CDR3 region: CASSGGQGVYEQYF. In nucleotides, the CDR3 is TGTGCCAGCAGCGGGGGACAGGGGGTCTACGAGCAGTACTTC.

This clonotype was picked up a small number of times. The V gene is TRBV6-5, the J gene TRBJ1-1; 7 positions agree with TRBD1. Germline V gene sequence: CDR1 MNHEY, CDR2 SVGAGI. The CDR3 loop spans 17 amino acids. After removal of 6 bases from V and 3 bases from J, the junction contained 16 bases not matched to a gene. The CDR3 nucleotides read TGTGCCAGCAGGCCGGGACAGCACAACTTTTATGACACTGAAGCTTTCTTT. It specifies CASRPGQHNFYDTEAFF.

The J gene is TRBJ2-3, the V gene TRBV11-2, with a possible D match to TRBD2 (5 bases). Germline assignment: CDR1 SGHAT and CDR2 FQNNGV. V was clipped by 1 base and J by 6 bases, with 20 bases between them. The CDR3 is 17 residues long. CDR3 residues: CASSLGGAGLNTDTQYF. CDR3 DNA: TGTGCCAGCAGCTTAGGGGGAGCTGGGTTAAACACGGATACGCAGTATTTT. Together with reference TRBV11-2 and TRBJ2-3, the CDR3 gives the full variable domain: EAGVAQSPRYKIIEKRQSVAFWCNPISGHATLYWYQQILGQGPKLLIQFQNNGVVDDSQLPKDRFSAERLKGVDSTLKIQPAKLEDSAVYLCASSLGGAGLNTDTQYFGPGTRLTVL.

In this sample, this clonotype turned up a few times. The chain carries TRBV20-1 and TRBJ2-7; 8 bases map to TRBD2. The CDR3 consists of 16 residues. The junction had 7 bases not matched to a gene; V was cut back by 0 bases and J by 0 bases. Per germline, CDR1 DFQATT and CDR2 SNEGSKA (reference sequence). The CDR3 DNA reads TGCAGTGCTAGAGATGTCCAGCGGGGGTACTCCTACGAGCAGTACTTC. Translating gives CSARDVQRGYSYEQYF.

This clonotype turned up a few times. The chain uses TRBV6-2 or TRBV6-3 and TRBJ2-4, with D unresolved. The V end lost 7 bases, the J end lost 4 bases, and 8 bases lay between the germline ends. The CDR3 totals 12 residues. Germline V gene lookup returns CDR1 MNHEY and CDR2 SVGEGT. The CDR3 sequence: CASNDGKNIQYF. CDR3 sequence (DNA): TGTGCCAGCAACGACGGGAAAAACATTCAGTACTTC.

The rearrangement links TRBV4-3 to TRBJ2-3, with TRBD2 matching over 11 bases. Losses at the gene ends were 0 bases for V and 2 bases for J; bases not matched to a gene: 7. This CDR3 comprises 18 residues. Per germline, CDR1 LGHNA and CDR2 YSLEER. This CDR3 reads CASSQDGPSGGPTDTQYF. The CDR3 nucleotides are TGCGCCAGCAGCCAAGATGGGCCTAGCGGGGGGCCCACAGATACGCAGTATTTT.

The chain joins TRBV28 to TRBJ2-3; no reliable D call. Germline V CDR1 and CDR2: MDHEN, SYDVKM. V gave up 4 bases and J gave up 1 base, with 18 bases separating them. The CDR3 sequence is 17 residues long. The CDR3 loop reads CASSSPPGSQGTDTQYF. In DNA, the CDR3 is TGTGCCAGCAGTTCCCCCCCCGGATCCCAGGGCACAGATACGCAGTATTTT.

This chain links TRBV7-2 with TRBJ1-6, with 7 positions matching TRBD1. The CDR3 extends over 15 amino acids. CDR1 SGHTA and CDR2 FQGNSA come from the germline V gene. With 5 bases clipped from V and 4 bases from J, the junction kept 5 bases outside the gene matches. The CDR3, as DNA: TGTGCCAGCAGCCCGGGGACAGCTTATAATTCACCCCTCCACTTT. It yields the protein CASSPGTAYNSPLHF. Based on the CDR3 plus reference TRBV7-2 and TRBJ1-6, the full variable domain is GAGVSQSPSNKVTEKGKDVELRCDPISGHTALYWYRQSLGQGLEFLIYFQGNSAPDKSGLPSDRFSAERTGGSVSTLTIQRTQQEDSAVYLCASSPGTAYNSPLHFGNGTRLTVT.